These 8 T cell receptor beta chains originate from one sample sequenced in a study of blood T cell repertoires in COVID-19. Libraries were prepared by immunoSEQ multiplex PCR; TCRdb keeps only in-frame clonotypes and omits some of them. Of 250,000 or so clones listed, around nine tenths were seen once; the top ten hold about 5.2%. The source material was peripheral blood. The receptors were sampled from an older woman with COVID-19, enrolled during active disease.

This chain joins TRBV28 and TRBJ1-5; D unclear. Germline CDR1 reads MDHEN; CDR2 reads SYDVKM. V was shortened by 4 bases and J by 7 bases, with 11 bases between the two germline ends. This CDR3 is built from 13 residues. The chain's CDR3 is CASSSRAEQPQHF. The DNA for the CDR3 is TGTGCCAGCAGTTCGAGGGCGGAGCAGCCCCAGCATTTT.

This chain joins TRBV7-8 and TRBJ1-4; TRBD1 aligns across 7 bases. The V gene end was trimmed by 2 bases and the J gene end by 6 bases; junction bases not matched to a gene: 6. The germline V gene has CDR1 SGHVS and CDR2 FQNEAQ. This CDR3 has 15 amino acids. The CDR3 DNA sequence: TGTGCCAGCAGCTTAACCCAGGGGGGCGATGAAAAACTGTTTTTT. Residues: CASSLTQGGDEKLFF.

This chain connects TRBV11-3 to TRBJ2-1; a weak D match, TRBD2 (6 bases). This CDR3 is 14 amino acids long. Trimming stripped 5 bases from V and 6 bases from J, with 14 bases between. Germline-derived CDR1 and CDR2 are SGHNT and YENEEA. In DNA form, the CDR3 reads TGTGCCAGCAGCACTAGCACGACGGGCAATGAGCAGTTCTTC. This translates into CASSTSTTGNEQFF. The full variable domain, in which reference TRBV11-3 and TRBJ2-1 provide the parts outside the CDR3, is EAGVVQSPRYKIIEKKQPVAFWCNPISGHNTLYWYLQNLGQGPELLIRYENEEAVDDSQLPKDRFSAERLKGVDSTLKIQPAELGDSAVYLCASSTSTTGNEQFFGPGTRLTVL.

Points on this clone: The junction shows a germline mismatch at one end, possibly a read error. The chain employs TRBV19 and TRBJ1-2; perhaps TRBD1 as D (5 bases). CDR3 size: 18 residues. Germline CDR1 reads LNHDA; CDR2 reads SQIVND (reference sequence). CDR3 sequence: CASGISTRRQIQNYGYTF. The CDR3 bases are TGTGCCAGTGGTATCTCGACACGGAGACAGATTCAAAACTATGGCTACACCTTC.

This clone was observed a few times. The rearrangement links TRBV5-1 to TRBJ2-7, with TRBD2 identical over 9 bases. CDR3 length: 15 residues. V was pared by 3 bases and J by 3 bases, with 7 bases of the junction left unmatched. Per the germline V gene, CDR1 is SGHRS and CDR2 is YFSETQ. CDR3 region: CASSYRSGRDYEQYF. CDR3 sequence (DNA): TGCGCCAGCAGCTACCGTAGCGGGAGAGACTACGAGCAGTACTTC.

The chain couples TRBV5-6 to TRBJ1-4; D unresolved. The V gene's germline CDR1 is SGHDT and CDR2 YYEEEE. The CDR3 extends over 15 amino acids. The germline V and J ends were trimmed by 4 bases and 8 bases, with 18 bases remaining between them. This CDR3 is CASSPRLRSQEKLFF. For the CDR3, the DNA is TGTGCCAGCAGCCCCAGGTTAAGGTCTCAGGAAAAACTGTTTTTT. Full variable domain (outside the CDR3, taken from reference TRBV5-6 and TRBJ1-4): DAGVTQSPTHLIKTRGQQVTLRCSPKSGHDTVSWYQQALGQGPQFIFQYYEEEERQRGNFPDRFSGHQFPNYSSELNVNALLLGDSALYLCASSPRLRSQEKLFFGSGTQLSVL.

This clone was recorded once. The gene calls are TRBV9 and TRBJ1-2; the D gene is possibly TRBD1 (6 bases). V was pared by 4 bases and J by 3 bases, with 10 bases between. This CDR3 region has 13 residues. The germline CDR1 and CDR2 sequences are SGDLS and YYNGEE. CDR3 sequence (DNA): TGTGCCAGCAGCAAACAGGGAGACTATGGCTACACCTTC. Translated, it gives CASSKQGDYGYTF.

The chain links TRBV18 to TRBJ1-2, with D maybe TRBD1 (5 bases). The germline V and J ends were trimmed by 5 bases and 1 base, with 14 bases remaining between them. The germline CDR1 and CDR2 sequences are KGHSH and LQKENI. CDR3 length: 15 amino acids. The CDR3 sequence is CASSTGASFNYGYTF. The CDR3 DNA reads TGTGCCAGCTCAACAGGCGCATCCTTTAACTATGGCTACACCTTC. Based on the CDR3 plus reference TRBV18 and TRBJ1-2, the full variable domain is NAGVMQNPRHLVRRRGQEARLRCSPMKGHSHVYWYRQLPEEGLKFMVYLQKENIIDESGMPKERFSAEFPKEGPSILRIQQVVRGDSAAYFCASSTGASFNYGYTFGSGTRLTVV.